The present T cell receptor beta chain was sequenced within a study of Ad26.COV2.S vaccination and SARS-CoV-2 variants. Whole-study context: Ad26.COV2.S, an intramuscular injection, was given once or twice 56 days apart.

The treatment here: approximately 18 received Ad26.COV2.S at low or high dose, single or two shots; five or six received placebo; per-sample allocation not given. The samples were gathered on day 63 after the first injection of vaccine or placebo. Method: immunoSEQ multiplex PCR; TCRdb's copy keeps in-frame clones and lacks some. The repertoire holds around 320,000 clones, with 86% as singletons. Notes on this clone: The antigen remains unidentified.

Study-level points and caveats: Substantial breadth in spike-specific CD8+ and CD4+ T cell responses was reportedly seen after vaccination. Spike-specific TCR breadth ran higher among vaccine recipients than placebo recipients. Vaccinated and placebo-treated recipients had similar non-spike TCR breadth.

The source material was peripheral blood, sampled in a trial of Ad26.COV2.S vaccine versus placebo. The receptor's source is a person between 18 and 60 years old who received the Ad26.COV2.S COVID-19 vaccine or a placebo.

The CDR3 is CASSREPWDGPYEQYF. The CDR3 nucleotides are TGTGCCAGTAGTCGGGAACCCTGGGACGGACCCTACGAGCAGTACTTC. The rearrangement uses TRBV19 and TRBJ2-7, with D possibly being TRBD1 or TRBD2 (5 bases each). Germline V gene lookup returns CDR1 LNHDA and CDR2 SQIVND (reference sequence). The CDR3 consists of 16 residues. V lost 5 bases and J 2 bases, leaving 19 bases between the germline ends.